The 32 T cell receptor beta chains reported below all come from one sample, sequenced in a study of OX40 agonist ivuxolimab in advanced cancers. Method: immunoSEQ multiplex PCR; TCRdb's copy keeps in-frame clones and lacks some. The table shows some 33,000 clones, with about 89% occurring only once. Sequenced here: CD4+ or CD8+ T cells sorted from blood, sampled in a trial of the OX40 agonist ivuxolimab. The receptors here all came from an adult with an advanced solid tumor such as melanoma, head and neck, liver or kidney cancer.

The rearrangement joins TRBV6-1 to TRBJ2-7; D gene uncertain. The CDR3 is 12 residues long. The V end lost 1 base, the J end lost 12 bases, and 13 bases lay between the germline ends. CDR1 MNHNS and CDR2 SASEGT come from the germline V gene. The CDR3 DNA is TGTGCCAGCAGTGAAGATGGCCCAGCGTCGTACTTC. Translated: CASSEDGPASYF.

The rearrangement uses TRBV4-2 and TRBJ1-5; D may be TRBD1 (6 bases). This CDR3 has 16 amino acids. V was shortened by 0 bases and J by 1 base, with 10 bases between the two germline ends. Per the germline V gene, CDR1 is LGHNA and CDR2 is YNFKEQ. The CDR3 nucleotides read TGTGCCAGCAGCCAAGAGGAGGGGGACAGCAATCAGCCCCAGCATTTT. Translated: CASSQEEGDSNQPQHF.

The genes are TRBV27 and TRBJ2-4; D might be TRBD2 (6 bases). Germline-derived CDR1 and CDR2 are MNHEY and SMNVEV (reference sequence). V gave up 0 bases and J gave up 2 bases, with 23 bases separating them. The CDR3 spans 20 residues. The CDR3 region is CASSLSGGEFLGFPKNIQYF. In DNA form, the CDR3 reads TGTGCCAGCAGTTTATCGGGCGGGGAGTTTCTTGGTTTTCCCAAAAACATTCAGTACTTC.

This chain uses TRBV29-1 with TRBJ2-3; D uncertain. Germline-derived CDR1 and CDR2 are SQVTM and ANQGSEA. The V end was cut by 6 bases, the J end by 0 bases, with 10 bases between. The CDR3 is 13 residues long. CDR3 DNA: TGCAGCGTGTGGACGGAAAGCACAGATACGCAGTATTTT. Its translation: CSVWTESTDTQYF.

This clone occurred once. V and J are TRBV19 and TRBJ1-5, with D hard to call. This CDR3 has 13 amino acids. Trimming stripped 3 bases from V and 7 bases from J, with 10 bases between. Germline values: CDR1 LNHDA, CDR2 SQIVND (reference sequence). The CDR3 protein is CASSIGWEQPQHF. CDR3 bases: TGTGCCAGTAGTATTGGGTGGGAACAGCCCCAGCATTTT. Full variable domain (outside the CDR3, taken from reference TRBV19 and TRBJ1-5): DGGITQSPKYLFRKEGQNVTLSCEQNLNHDAMYWYRQDPGQGLRLIYYSQIVNDFQKGDIAEGYSVSREKKESFPLTVTSAQKNPTAFYLCASSIGWEQPQHFGDGTRLSIL.

The chain carries TRBV19 and TRBJ1-1, with 10 bases lining up with TRBD1. The CDR3 consists of 15 residues. In germline, CDR1 is LNHDA, CDR2 SQIVND (reference sequence). The V and J ends lost 5 bases and 6 bases, in that order; junction bases with no gene match: 9. CDR3: CASSVRDRGFPEAFF. The CDR3 nucleotides read TGTGCCAGTAGTGTCCGGGACAGGGGATTCCCTGAAGCTTTCTTT.

This rearrangement joins TRBV5-5 to TRBJ2-7; D call uncertain. The germline V and J ends were trimmed by 1 base and 0 bases, with 14 bases remaining between them. Germline CDR1 and CDR2: SGHKS and YYEKEE (reference sequence). This CDR3 region has 16 residues. This chain's CDR3 is CASSLRGPANSYEQYF. DNA for the CDR3: TGTGCCAGCAGCTTGCGTGGGCCGGCCAACTCCTACGAGCAGTACTTC.

The V gene is TRBV5-6, the J gene TRBJ2-7, with 7 nucleotides matching TRBD1. The CDR3 runs 13 residues. With V trimmed by 0 bases and J by 6 bases, 3 bases remained unmatched. The V gene's germline CDR1 is SGHDT and CDR2 YYEEEE. This CDR3 is CASSLGDRVEQYV. The DNA for the CDR3 is TGTGCCAGCAGCTTGGGTGACAGGGTCGAGCAGTACGTC.

This clone was detected once. The chain employs TRBV10-1 and TRBJ2-4; D remains ambiguous. Germline values: CDR1 WNHNN, CDR2 SYGVQD (reference sequence). V gave up 0 bases and J gave up 1 base, with 4 bases separating them. CDR3 length: 14 amino acids. The CDR3 DNA follows: TGCGCCAGCAGTGAGTCCGTTGCCAAAAACATTCAGTACTTC. It translates to CASSESVAKNIQYF.

The V call is TRBV7-9, the J call TRBJ1-1; TRBD1 is a possible D gene (5 bases). Germline V gene sequence: CDR1 SEHNR, CDR2 FQNEAQ (reference sequence). This CDR3 has 15 amino acids. Trimming left V 0 bases short and J 1 base short, with 9 bases between. This CDR3 reads CASSLAQGRNTEAFF. The CDR3 bases are TGTGCCAGCAGCTTAGCGCAGGGTAGGAACACTGAAGCTTTCTTT. Together with reference TRBV7-9 and TRBJ1-1, the CDR3 gives the full variable domain: DTGVSQNPRHKITKRGQNVTFRCDPISEHNRLYWYRQTLGQGPEFLTYFQNEAQLEKSRLLSDRFSAERPKGSFSTLEIQRTEQGDSAMYLCASSLAQGRNTEAFFGQGTRLTVV.

The chain has TRBV28 and TRBJ2-7; D gene unclear. V was shortened by 7 bases and J by 0 bases, with 13 bases between the two germline ends. Germline V gene lookup returns CDR1 MDHEN and CDR2 SYDVKM. This CDR3 has 14 residues. The CDR3 here is CASTTDLSSYEQYF. As DNA, the CDR3 is TGTGCCAGCACTACAGATTTAAGCTCCTACGAGCAGTACTTC.

The rearrangement uses TRBV5-5 and TRBJ1-1; a possible D gene is TRBD1 (6 bases). The ends were cut back, 4 bases at V and 1 base at J, with 11 bases in the middle. Germline V lookup: CDR1 SGHKS, CDR2 YYEKEE (reference sequence). The CDR3 is 14 amino acids. CDR3 loop: CASSGGPANTEAFF. CDR3 sequence (DNA): TGTGCCAGCAGCGGGGGGCCAGCGAACACTGAAGCTTTCTTT.

The J gene is TRBJ2-5, the V gene TRBV2, with a possible D match to TRBD2 (5 bases). V was clipped by 8 bases and J by 5 bases, with 12 bases between them. The germline gives CDR1 SNHLY, CDR2 FYNNEI. This CDR3 contains 12 residues. CDR3 coding DNA: TGTGCCAGCGCGGTTGGGGAGGAGACCCAGTACTTC. Amino acid sequence: CASAVGEETQYF. Filled out from reference TRBV2 and TRBJ2-5, the complete variable domain reads EPEVTQTPSHQVTQMGQEVILRCVPISNHLYFYWYRQILGQKVEFLVSFYNNEISEKSEIFDDQFSVERPDGSNFTLKIRSTKLEDSAMYFCASAVGEETQYFGPGTRLLVL.

The chain joins TRBV13 to TRBJ1-6; tentatively, D is TRBD1 (6 bases). CDR3 length: 15 residues. The germline gives CDR1 PRHDT, CDR2 FYEKMQ (reference sequence). The V end lost 0 bases, the J end lost 9 bases, and 12 bases lay between the germline ends. CDR3 coding DNA: TGTGCCAGCAGCTTAGGGCAGGGGATGAGTTCACCCCTCCACTTT. Protein: CASSLGQGMSSPLHF.

This chain connects TRBV19 to TRBJ1-2; 8 bases agree with TRBD1. Trimming removed 8 bases from V and 8 bases from J; junction bases left unmatched: 10. Germline V CDR1 and CDR2: LNHDA, SQIVND (reference sequence). The CDR3 has 13 residues. The CDR3 DNA follows: TGTGCCAGTTCCCCAAGAACAGGGGGAGGCTACACCTTC. Protein sequence: CASSPRTGGGYTF.

The sample holds a few counts of this clone. V gene TRBV13 combines with J gene TRBJ2-1; D is possibly TRBD1 (6 bases). From germline, CDR1 is PRHDT and CDR2 FYEKMQ (reference sequence). The CDR3 totals 13 residues. Trimming removed 4 bases at V and 9 bases at J, with 13 bases between. CDR3 sequence reads: CASSSDWDTEQFF. CDR3 nucleotides: TGTGCCAGCAGCTCCGACTGGGACACTGAGCAGTTCTTC.

V and J are TRBV6-6 and TRBJ2-7, with a weak D call TRBD1 (5 bases). Trimming cost V 5 bases and J 3 bases, with 14 bases left between them. Germline assignment: CDR1 MNHNY and CDR2 SVGAGI (reference sequence). The CDR3 extends over 14 amino acids. The CDR3 DNA reads TGTGCCAGCAGTACCCAGGGATCGCTCTACGAGCAGTACGTC. It translates to CASSTQGSLYEQYV.

The sample holds a few counts of this clone. The chain carries TRBV2 and TRBJ1-1; TRBD1 aligns across 7 bases. The V segment lost 1 base and the J segment 4 bases; nucleotides outside the gene matches: 3. The CDR3 loop spans 14 amino acids. CDR1 and CDR2 (germline): SNHLY, FYNNEI. The CDR3: CASSEGRQGTEAFF. The CDR3 nucleotides read TGTGCCAGCAGTGAAGGGAGACAGGGCACTGAAGCTTTCTTT.

The V gene is TRBV27, the J gene TRBJ2-7; no clear D. V lost 4 bases and J lost 0, with 4 bases in between. Germline CDR1 reads MNHEY; CDR2 reads SMNVEV (reference sequence). The CDR3 sequence is 12 residues long. The CDR3: CASSSYSYEQYF. The DNA of the CDR3 is TGTGCCAGCAGTTCCTACTCCTACGAGCAGTACTTC.

The rearrangement uses TRBV5-1 and TRBJ2-7; a possible D gene is TRBD2 (6 bases). The CDR3 runs to 16 residues. Trimming stripped 1 base from V and 2 bases from J, with 16 bases between. The germline V gene encodes CDR1 SGHRS and CDR2 YFSETQ. CDR3 residues: CASSLWGGTGTYEQYF. Here the CDR3 DNA reads TGCGCCAGCAGCTTGTGGGGTGGGACTGGCACCTACGAGCAGTACTTC.

The rearrangement joins TRBV6-1 to TRBJ1-4, with 7 bases identical to TRBD1. The CDR3 sequence is 15 residues long. Trimming cost V 3 bases and J 7 bases; bases outside gene matches: 8. Germline loops: CDR1 MNHNS, CDR2 SASEGT. The CDR3 is CASSDIGGVREKLFF. Written as DNA, the CDR3 is TGTGCCAGCAGTGACATAGGGGGCGTTCGTGAAAAACTGTTTTTT.

The rearrangement joins TRBV7-6 to TRBJ2-7; D perhaps matches TRBD2 (6 bases). Trimming shortened V by 4 bases and J by 4 bases, and 14 bases separated the two germline ends. The germline V gene encodes CDR1 SGHVS and CDR2 FNYEAQ. This CDR3 region has 14 residues. CDR3 sequence reads: CASSSLEGSYEQYF. The CDR3 DNA is TGTGCCAGCAGCTCCCTGGAGGGCTCGTACGAGCAGTACTTC.

In DNA form, the CDR3 reads TGTGCCAGCAGCTCGGGGACAGGCAATCAGCCCCAGCATTTT. Its protein is CASSSGTGNQPQHF. V and J are TRBV13 and TRBJ1-5; TRBD1 matches at 7 bases. CDR3 length: 14 amino acids. Germline assignment: CDR1 PRHDT and CDR2 FYEKMQ (reference sequence). Germline trimming cut 4 bases from V and 2 bases from J; bases unmatched to any gene: 2.

The V gene is TRBV27, the J gene TRBJ2-7; possible D gene TRBD2, 5 bases. V dropped 8 bases and J dropped 2 bases, with 13 bases sitting between them. The CDR3 covers 13 residues. The V gene's germline CDR1 is MNHEY and CDR2 SMNVEV (reference sequence). The CDR3 sequence is CASGAGNPYEQYV. As DNA, the CDR3 is TGTGCCAGCGGAGCCGGGAATCCCTACGAGCAGTACGTC.

V and J are TRBV9 and TRBJ1-2; no firm D call. CDR3 length equals 13 residues. V lost 4 bases, J lost 8 bases, and 15 bases lay in between. Germline assignment: CDR1 SGDLS and CDR2 YYNGEE. This CDR3 is CASSPGEGIGYTF. Written as DNA, the CDR3 is TGTGCCAGCAGCCCCGGGGAGGGTATCGGCTACACCTTC.

The chain is built from TRBV5-3 and TRBJ2-3, with TRBD2 identical over 16 bases. TRBV5-3 is known as an ORF, though its function is uncertain. The V segment lost 2 bases and the J segment 1 base; nucleotides outside the gene matches: 7. The CDR3 consists of 19 residues. This chain's CDR3 is CARSFLGLAGGSGTDTQYF. The CDR3 coding sequence is TGTGCCAGAAGCTTTCTGGGACTAGCGGGAGGGTCAGGCACAGATACGCAGTATTTT.

The chain carries TRBV5-6 and TRBJ2-1, with 7 bases lining up with TRBD2. After removal of 4 bases from V and 2 bases from J, the junction contained 12 bases not matched to a gene. The CDR3 length is 17 residues. The germline V gene has CDR1 SGHDT and CDR2 YYEEEE. CDR3 DNA sequence: TGTGCCAGCAGCATCTCCTGGACTAGAAACGCCTACAATGAGCAGTTCTTC. Amino acid sequence: CASSISWTRNAYNEQFF.

The chain has TRBV19 and TRBJ1-4; D uncertain. Germline lookup yields CDR1 LNHDA and CDR2 SQIVND (reference sequence). The CDR3 length is 15 residues. The V end lost 5 bases, the J end lost 0 bases, and 10 bases lay between the germline ends. The CDR3 reads CASSLGVATNEKLFF. The DNA for the CDR3 is TGTGCCAGTAGTCTCGGGGTGGCAACTAATGAAAAACTGTTTTTT.

The chain recombines TRBV30 with TRBJ2-7; D may match TRBD1 or TRBD2 (6 bases each). Germline V gives CDR1 GTSNPN, CDR2 SVGIG (reference sequence). Trimming removed 6 bases from V and 5 bases from J, with 20 bases in between. The CDR3 length is 14 residues. CDR3 DNA: TGTGCCTGCTCAGGGGACTCTAATTTCGACGAGCAGTACTTC. The encoded protein is CACSGDSNFDEQYF.

V and J are TRBV9 and TRBJ2-1, with D possibly TRBD2 on 5 matching bases. Between the trimmed V and J ends, which lost 4 bases and 3 bases, there was a span of 14 bases. The CDR3 is made up of 15 amino acids. The germline gives CDR1 SGDLS, CDR2 YYNGEE. The DNA of the CDR3 is TGTGCCAGCAGCCAATGGGAAGGACTCTACAATGAGCAGTTCTTC. This translates into CASSQWEGLYNEQFF.

The chain recombines TRBV27 with TRBJ2-1; tentative D call: TRBD2 (6 bases). There are 17 residues in the CDR3. Trimming shortened V by 0 bases and J by 9 bases, and 21 bases separated the two germline ends. Germline loops: CDR1 MNHEY, CDR2 SMNVEV (reference sequence). The CDR3 DNA sequence: TGTGCCAGCAGTTTATCGGTGGGACTTCCTATCGGGGGTGAGCAGTTCTTC. Translation gives CASSLSVGLPIGGEQFF.

V usage is TRBV4-3 and J usage is TRBJ1-4; D ambiguous. The CDR3 is 15 amino acids. Per germline, CDR1 LGHNA and CDR2 YSLEER. Trimming took 4 bases from V and 8 from J, leaving 17 bases between them. Written as DNA, the CDR3 is TGCGCCAGCAGCCCCTCGGCGACAAGCGGGGAAAAACTGTTTTTT. This gives the protein CASSPSATSGEKLFF.